This T cell receptor (delta chain) was captured in a study of fetal and pediatric gammadelta thymocytes (dated by TCRdb to between 2021 and 2022). For the wider study: To strengthen a single-cell study of gammadelta thymocyte development, the researchers used bulk gammadelta thymocyte repertoires that mixed previously published data with newly generated, unpublished data. In total, the bulk gammadelta thymocyte repertoire set covered ten or so subjects, made up of 7 pediatric thymus donors and 3 fetal thymus donors. The bulk gammadelta thymocyte repertoires combined unpublished data with previously published data (refs 27,28). To increase subject numbers and strengthen the CDR3 publicity analysis, bulk TCR repertoire data were added. Study-wide findings and limitations: Fetal gammadelta thymocyte repertoires were previously reported to be enriched for TRDV2, TRGV8 and TRGV9 usage, low N additions and public CDR3s compared with post-natal repertoires.

This sample was sequenced with an Illumina MiSeq. In the paper's pipeline: For publicity analysis, the Vgamma9Vdelta2 and nonVgamma9Vdelta2 bulk CDR3 files of each subject were merged into one combined repertoire per subject. CDR3 publicity was scored from 0 to 19 by checking each amino acid sequence across 9 single-cell datasets and approximately nine bulk repertoires, using base R and dplyr. In TCRdb, clones were called once more from the public reads by CATT, and rows of identical DNA were later combined. V and J calls and clone size were set by TCRdb, not the authors. In all, the sample holds some 710 delta-chain clones, and under 20% of those were seen once. The ten largest clones represent 20% to 25% of the sample. Fetal thymuses were obtained in Singapore from elective pregnancy terminations carried out for socio-psychological reasons at roughly 14 to 22 weeks estimated gestational age. All fetuses were judged structurally normal by ultrasound before termination and by gross morphological examination afterwards. Thymocytes were stained with Zombie NIR viability dye and antibodies against CD3 (UCHT1), TCRgammadelta (11F2), TCRVgamma9 (IMMU360) and TCRVdelta2 (IMMU389). Bulk TRD and TRG CDR3 repertoires were generated separately from sorted Vgamma9Vdelta2 and nonVgamma9Vdelta2 gammadelta thymocytes of human fetal and pediatric thymuses. Thymic cell suspensions were made from fetal and post-natal thymuses as previously described. Vgamma9Vdelta2 thymocytes were sorted as CD3+ gammadeltaTCR+ Vgamma9+ Vdelta2+ cells. Cell sorting was done on a FACS Aria III cell sorter (BD Biosciences).

CDR1 and CDR2 are drawn from the germline V gene: GEAIGNYY, EKD. The CDR3 sequence holds 17 residues, the cysteine and phenylalanine included. Left in the record is the CDR3 DNA by itself, 51 bases read in frame from the first base. This clone was detected a few times. There is no known antigen for this receptor. A much larger clone is a single base away; this may be a read error. The chain is made from TRDV2 and TRDJ3, and TRDD3 aligns with 11 junction nucleotides. The specimen sequenced was Vgamma9Vdelta2 gamma-delta T cells from the thymus. According to the study, the label for this sample's cell subset or site signals: sorted CD3+gammadeltaTCR+Vgamma9+Vdelta2+ thymocytes. The sequence came from a human fetus. The DNA sequence reads TGTGCCTGTGACTGGGGGATACGCTCCTGTGACACCCGACAGATGTTTTTC. This sequence encodes CACDWGIRSCDTRQMFF.